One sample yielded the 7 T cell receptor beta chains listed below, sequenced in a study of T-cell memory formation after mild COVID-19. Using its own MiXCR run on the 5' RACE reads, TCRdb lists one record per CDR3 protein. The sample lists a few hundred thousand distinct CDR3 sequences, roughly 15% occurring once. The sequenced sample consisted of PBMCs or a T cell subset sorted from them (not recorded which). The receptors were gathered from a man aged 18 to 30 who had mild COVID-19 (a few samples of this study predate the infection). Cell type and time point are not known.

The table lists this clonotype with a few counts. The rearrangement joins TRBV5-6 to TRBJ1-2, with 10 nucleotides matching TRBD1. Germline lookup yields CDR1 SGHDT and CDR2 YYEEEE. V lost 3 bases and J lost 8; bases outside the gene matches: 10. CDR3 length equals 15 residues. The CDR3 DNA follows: TGTGCCAGCAGCTACCCCGGGACAGGGGTACGGGGCTACACCTTC. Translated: CASSYPGTGVRGYTF.

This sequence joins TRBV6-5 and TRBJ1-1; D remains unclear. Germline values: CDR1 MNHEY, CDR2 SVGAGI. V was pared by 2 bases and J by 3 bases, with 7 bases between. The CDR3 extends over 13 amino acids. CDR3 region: CASSYKGDTEAFF. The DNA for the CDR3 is TGTGCCAGCAGTTACAAAGGAGACACTGAAGCTTTCTTT.

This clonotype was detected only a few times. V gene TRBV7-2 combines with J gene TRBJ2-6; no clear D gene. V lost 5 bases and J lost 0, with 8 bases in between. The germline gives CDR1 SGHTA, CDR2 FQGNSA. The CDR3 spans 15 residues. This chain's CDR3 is CASSQRRSGANVLTF. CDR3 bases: TGTGCCAGCAGCCAGAGGCGCTCTGGGGCCAACGTCCTGACTTTC.

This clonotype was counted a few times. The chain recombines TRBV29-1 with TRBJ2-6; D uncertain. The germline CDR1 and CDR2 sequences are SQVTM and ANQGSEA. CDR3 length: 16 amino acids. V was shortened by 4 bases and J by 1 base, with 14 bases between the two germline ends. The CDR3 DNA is TGCAGCGTTGGGGGTCACCACGTTTCTGGGGCCAACGTCCTGACTTTC. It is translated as CSVGGHHVSGANVLTF.

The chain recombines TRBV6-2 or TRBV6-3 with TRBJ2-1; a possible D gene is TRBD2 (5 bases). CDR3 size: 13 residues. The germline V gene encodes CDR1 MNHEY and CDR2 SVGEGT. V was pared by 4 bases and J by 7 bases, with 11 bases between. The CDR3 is CASSSRTGNEQFF. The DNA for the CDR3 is TGTGCCAGCAGTTCCCGGACTGGGAATGAGCAGTTCTTC.

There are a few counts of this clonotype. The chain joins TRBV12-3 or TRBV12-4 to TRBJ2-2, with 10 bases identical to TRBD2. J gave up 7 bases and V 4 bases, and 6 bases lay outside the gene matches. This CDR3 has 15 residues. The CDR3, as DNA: TGTGCCAGCAGTTCGGAGCGGGGGGGCTTCGGGGAGCTGTTTTTT. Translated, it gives CASSSERGGFGELFF.

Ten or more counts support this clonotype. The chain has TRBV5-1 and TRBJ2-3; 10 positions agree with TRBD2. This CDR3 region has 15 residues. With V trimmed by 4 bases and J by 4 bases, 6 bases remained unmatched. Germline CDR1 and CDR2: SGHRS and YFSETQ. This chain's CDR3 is CASSEAGGYADTQYF. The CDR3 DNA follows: TGCGCCAGCAGCGAAGCGGGGGGGTACGCAGATACGCAGTATTTT.